This T cell receptor (beta chain) is from a study of T cells after yellow fever vaccination. This clonotype has a count of ten or more. Its matching antigen is unknown. CDR1 SGHRS and CDR2 YFSETQ come from the germline V gene. Trimming took 0 bases from V and 5 from J, leaving 3 bases between them. This CDR3 comprises 12 residues. Study-wide points: Clonotypes shared by both compartments, CD4 and CD8, made up a small share.

TCRdb analysed the 5' RACE reads with MiXCR anew, one entry per CDR3 protein. The sample carries 350,000 to 550,000 distinct CDR3 sequences, around a sixth recorded once. The specimen comprised PBMCs, sampled before the yellow fever booster vaccination. The rearrangement links TRBV5-1 to TRBJ2-1, with no clear D. This receptor was identified in a man aged 18 to 30 who received the YFV17D yellow fever vaccine. The CDR3 nucleotides read TGCGCCAGCAGCTTGGTTAACAATGAGCAGTTCTTC. Its translation: CASSLVNNEQFF.